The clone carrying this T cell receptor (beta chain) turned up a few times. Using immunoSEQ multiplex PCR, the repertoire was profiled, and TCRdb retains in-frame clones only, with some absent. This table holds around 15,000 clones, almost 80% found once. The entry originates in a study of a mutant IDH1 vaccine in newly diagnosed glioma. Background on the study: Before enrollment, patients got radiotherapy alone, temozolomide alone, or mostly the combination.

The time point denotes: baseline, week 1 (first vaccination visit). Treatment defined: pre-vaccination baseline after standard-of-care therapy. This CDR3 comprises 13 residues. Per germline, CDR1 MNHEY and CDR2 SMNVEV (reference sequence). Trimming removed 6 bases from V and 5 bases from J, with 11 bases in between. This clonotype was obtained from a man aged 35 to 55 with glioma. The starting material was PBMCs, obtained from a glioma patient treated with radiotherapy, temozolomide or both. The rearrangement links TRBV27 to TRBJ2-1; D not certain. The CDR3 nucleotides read TGTGCCAGCAGGGGCGGAGCAAACAATGAGCAGTTCTTC. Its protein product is CASRGGANNEQFF.